One and the same sample provided the 23 T cell receptor beta chains below, sequenced in a study of T-cell reconstitution after alpha-beta-depleted transplantation in children. For TCRbeta, the library was prepared with unique molecular identifiers. From the PCR reads, TCRdb called clonotypes with MiXCR, one entry per CDR3 protein. The repertoire holds under 400,000 distinct CDR3 sequences, with 23% as singletons. Material: PBMCs, mostly from graft donor cells, obtained 180 days after TCRalphabeta/CD19-depleted stem cell transplant. These receptors came from a male patient younger than 18 who had a stem cell transplant for acute lymphoblastic leukemia, so the T cells may come from the graft donor.

The chain recombines TRBV5-1 with TRBJ2-3; 7 positions agree with TRBD1. This CDR3 is 12 amino acids long. CDR1 and CDR2 from the germline V gene are SGHRS and YFSETQ. The J segment lost 10 bases and the V segment lost 2 bases, leaving 4 bases of the junction unmatched. The CDR3 here is CASSLGDRAQYF. The CDR3, as DNA: TGCGCCAGCAGCTTAGGGGACAGAGCGCAGTATTTT. Supplemented by reference TRBV5-1 and TRBJ2-3, the full variable domain reads KAGVTQTPRYLIKTRGQQVTLSCSPISGHRSVSWYQQTPGQGLQFLFEYFSETQRNKGNFPGRFSGRQFSNSRSEMNVSTLELGDSALYLCASSLGDRAQYFGPGTRLTVL.

This clonotype was observed a few times. The V call is TRBV29-1, the J call TRBJ2-1; no reliable D call. V lost 1 base, J lost 10 bases, and 8 bases lay in between. CDR3 length: 11 residues. Germline values: CDR1 SQVTM, CDR2 ANQGSEA. CDR3 in amino acids: CSVEGSSEQFF. The CDR3 DNA is TGCAGCGTTGAAGGCTCGTCGGAGCAGTTCTTC.

The chain links TRBV20-1 to TRBJ2-7, with TRBD2 matching 11 bases. The CDR3 runs to 14 residues. Germline V gives CDR1 DFQATT, CDR2 SNEGSKA (reference sequence). The junction had 4 bases not matched to a gene; V was cut back by 6 bases and J by 0 bases. The CDR3 coding sequence is TGCAGTGCAAAGCTAGCGGGAGGCTCCTACGAGCAGTACTTC. As protein: CSAKLAGGSYEQYF.

The chain links TRBV3-1 to TRBJ1-1; possibly TRBD1 for D (6 bases). The CDR3 is 16 residues long. Deletions cut 1 base from V and 2 bases from J, with 14 bases between. The germline CDR1 and CDR2 sequences are LGHDT and YNNKEL (reference sequence). The CDR3, as DNA: TGTGCCAGCAGCCAAGGAGGCACCAGGGGCAACACTGAAGCTTTCTTT. Translation: CASSQGGTRGNTEAFF.

The chain is built from TRBV7-8 and TRBJ2-7; tentatively, D is TRBD1 (5 bases). V was pared by 5 bases and J by 3 bases, with 17 bases between. The CDR3 totals 15 residues. Germline CDR1 SGHVS, CDR2 FQNEAQ. For the CDR3, the DNA is TGTGCCAGCAGCCTTGGACACGGCGTATTCTACGAGCAGTACTTC. Translated, it gives CASSLGHGVFYEQYF.

This clonotype was counted between two and nine times. The rearrangement uses TRBV7-8 and TRBJ2-1, with TRBD1 matching 8 bases. This CDR3 comprises 15 residues. V gave up 4 bases and J gave up 6 bases; unmatched junction bases: 8. The germline V gene has CDR1 SGHVS and CDR2 FQNEAQ. CDR3 bases: TGTGCCAGCAGCTCAATGACAGGGGCAGGCAATGAGCAGTTCTTC. It translates to CASSSMTGAGNEQFF.

This clonotype was seen more than once but under ten times. CDR3 region: CSASPYIRQARENRVTQETQYF. CDR3 bases: TGCAGTGCTAGTCCGTACATTCGACAGGCTAGAGAAAACAGGGTAACACAAGAGACCCAGTACTTC. The V call is TRBV20-1, the J call TRBJ2-5; tentative D call: TRBD1 (6 bases). Trimming stripped 3 bases from V and 2 bases from J, with 37 bases between. Germline V gene sequence: CDR1 DFQATT, CDR2 SNEGSKA (reference sequence). The CDR3 is 22 amino acids.

This clonotype has only a few counts. The chain joins TRBV7-6 to TRBJ1-4; a possible D gene is TRBD1 (5 bases). CDR3 size: 14 residues. Germline V gives CDR1 SGHVS, CDR2 FNYEAQ. Trimming took 3 bases from V and 6 from J, leaving 11 bases between them. This CDR3 is CASSFRVRDEKLFF. CDR3 sequence (DNA): TGTGCCAGCAGCTTCAGGGTCCGCGATGAAAAACTGTTTTTT.

The gene calls are TRBV5-1 and TRBJ1-1; D not certain. This CDR3 contains 14 residues. Trimming took off 3 bases at V and 4 bases at J, with 13 bases between the two ends. The germline gives CDR1 SGHRS, CDR2 YFSETQ. The CDR3 coding sequence is TGCGCCAGCAGCTGGGGTTTCGGGAGCACTGAAGCTTTCTTT. Amino acids: CASSWGFGSTEAFF.

This clonotype was seen repeatedly, ten times or more. This chain connects TRBV5-1 to TRBJ2-1; a possible D gene is TRBD2 (5 bases). V was cut by 2 bases and J by 5 bases, with 14 bases left in between. CDR3 length: 15 amino acids. Germline V lookup: CDR1 SGHRS, CDR2 YFSETQ. CDR3 loop: CASSFPGRENNEQFF. In nucleotides, the CDR3 is TGCGCCAGCAGCTTCCCCGGTCGGGAAAACAATGAGCAGTTCTTC.

This clonotype was observed a handful of times. The rearrangement uses TRBV12-3 or TRBV12-4 and TRBJ1-1; 8 bases match TRBD1. The trim removed 5 bases at V and 1 base at J, leaving 6 bases unmatched. The CDR3 consists of 15 residues. The CDR3 loop reads CASSLRQGRNTEAFF. The CDR3 DNA reads as TGTGCCAGCAGTCTGCGACAGGGGAGGAACACTGAAGCTTTCTTT.

The gene calls are TRBV29-1 and TRBJ2-4, with D tentatively TRBD2 (5 bases). Trimming removed 6 bases at V and 0 bases at J, with 6 bases between. The CDR3 extends over 12 amino acids. Per the germline V gene, CDR1 is SQVTM and CDR2 is ANQGSEA. The chain's CDR3 is CSVRGAKNIQYF. The CDR3 DNA is TGCAGCGTCCGGGGAGCCAAAAACATTCAGTACTTC.

The chain couples TRBV12-3 or TRBV12-4 to TRBJ1-3, with D perhaps matching TRBD1 (5 bases). This CDR3 contains 14 residues. Trimming removed 3 bases from V and 3 bases from J, with 9 bases in between. The chain's CDR3 is CASSFGGRGNTIYF. The CDR3 region has the DNA TGTGCCAGCAGTTTCGGGGGACGTGGAAACACCATATATTTT.

The V and J genes are TRBV20-1 and TRBJ2-7; 9 bases match TRBD1. The V and J ends lost 2 bases and 5 bases, in that order; junction bases with no gene match: 10. The length of the CDR3 is 15 residues. Germline V lookup: CDR1 DFQATT, CDR2 SNEGSKA (reference sequence). DNA for the CDR3: TGCAGTGCTAGACCCGGGACAGGGACTATGCACGAGCAGTACTTC. Its protein is CSARPGTGTMHEQYF.

The V and J genes are TRBV4-1 and TRBJ2-1; 13 bases map to TRBD2. The CDR3 runs to 20 residues. V lost 2 bases to trimming and J lost 2 bases; unmatched junction nucleotides: 12. Germline lookup yields CDR1 MGHRA and CDR2 YSYEKL. CDR3 in DNA: TGCGCCAGCAGCCAAAGATTACTAGCGGGAGGGAAACAACCCTACAATGAGCAGTTCTTC. Amino acids: CASSQRLLAGGKQPYNEQFF.

This clonotype was found a few times. This rearrangement joins TRBV6-1 to TRBJ2-7, with TRBD1 matching over 8 bases. The CDR3 loop spans 14 amino acids. The junction had 10 bases not matched to a gene; V was cut back by 10 bases and J by 2 bases. Germline CDR1 MNHNS, CDR2 SASEGT. As DNA, the CDR3 is TGTGCCACCTTCGGACAGGGAGTCCCCTACGAGCAGTACTTC. Translation: CATFGQGVPYEQYF.

This clonotype was seen only a few times. The chain employs TRBV5-1 and TRBJ1-1; D might be TRBD1 (5 bases). The CDR3 totals 14 residues. V gave up 1 base and J gave up 2 bases, with 9 bases separating them. CDR1 is SGHRS and CDR2 is YFSETQ in the germline V gene. CDR3 protein: CASSLSGGNTEAFF. The CDR3 DNA is TGCGCCAGCAGCTTGTCTGGGGGTAACACTGAAGCTTTCTTT.

The J gene is TRBJ2-5, the V gene TRBV5-1; 7 nucleotides agree with TRBD1. V shed 0 bases, J shed 3 bases, and the junction held 8 bases outside the gene matches. This CDR3 is 16 amino acids long. CDR1 is SGHRS and CDR2 is YFSETQ in the germline V gene. CDR3 amino acids: CASSLAPPGTEETQYF. CDR3 nucleotide sequence: TGCGCCAGCAGCTTGGCCCCCCCCGGGACAGAAGAGACCCAGTACTTC.

This clonotype was observed once. The chain joins TRBV13 to TRBJ2-7; D might be TRBD2 (6 bases). From germline, CDR1 is PRHDT and CDR2 FYEKMQ (reference sequence). This CDR3 region has 15 residues. V gave up 2 bases and J gave up 0 bases, with 11 bases separating them. The CDR3 spells CASSLMAGTSYEQYF. The CDR3 nucleotides read TGTGCCAGCAGCTTAATGGCGGGAACCTCCTACGAGCAGTACTTC.

In this sample, this clonotype turned up a few times. CDR3 coding DNA: TGCAGTGCTCCCCATAGCAATCAGCCCCAGCATTTT. Translating it yields CSAPHSNQPQHF. The genes are TRBV20-1 and TRBJ1-5; D gene unclear. Trimming removed 5 bases at V and 0 bases at J, with 5 bases between. The germline V gene has CDR1 DFQATT and CDR2 SNEGSKA (reference sequence). This CDR3 is 12 amino acids long.

This clonotype was seen only a few times. The rearrangement joins TRBV20-1 to TRBJ1-2, with no clear D. This CDR3 has 12 residues. Germline assignment: CDR1 DFQATT and CDR2 SNEGSKA (reference sequence). The CDR3 is CGDRSADYGYTF. Written as DNA, the CDR3 is TGCGGGGATAGGTCCGCAGACTATGGCTACACCTTC.

V usage is TRBV14 and J usage is TRBJ2-7; a weak D match, TRBD2 (6 bases). Germline V lookup: CDR1 SGHDN, CDR2 FVKESK. The CDR3 spans 13 residues. V shed 8 bases and J shed 3 bases, with 14 bases lying between them. In DNA form, the CDR3 reads TGTGCCAGCCCCCGGGACTTATTCTACGAGCAGTACTTC. Protein: CASPRDLFYEQYF.

The rearrangement links TRBV7-6 to TRBJ2-4, with TRBD2 as a possible D gene (5 bases). The CDR3 is 16 residues long. The germline CDR1 and CDR2 sequences are SGHVS and FNYEAQ. Trimming left V 5 bases short and J 1 base short, with 15 bases between. CDR3 bases: TGTGCCAGCAGCCCTAGGACCGGGGAGGCCAAAAACATTCAGTACTTC. Translated, it gives CASSPRTGEAKNIQYF. Based on the CDR3 plus reference TRBV7-6 and TRBJ2-4, the full variable domain is GAGVSQSPRYKVTKRGQDVALRCDPISGHVSLYWYRQALGQGPEFLTYFNYEAQQDKSGLPNDRFSAERPEGSISTLTIQRTEQRDSAMYRCASSPRTGEAKNIQYFGAGTRLSVL.